A single sample is the source of the 16 T cell receptor beta chains below, sequenced in a study of read filtering for tumor transcriptome and immune sequencing. Molecular barcoded adaptors covering alpha/delta and beta/gamma chains were used on 400 ng RNA. TCRdb re-called the reads with MiXCR, one entry per CDR3 protein. This sample carries 75,000 to 95,000 distinct CDR3 sequences, 20% to 25% of them seen once, and the ten largest clones take about 10%. Sequencing input: a population of CD138-negative cells sorted from bone marrow. The source is a donor at least 40 years old with multiple myeloma.

The count of this clonotype is one. A much larger clone differs from this one at a single base, so this may be a read error. The rearrangement uses TRBV5-1 and TRBJ1-1, with 8 positions matching TRBD1. This CDR3 region has 14 residues. Per the germline V gene, CDR1 is SGHRS and CDR2 is YFSETQ. CDR3 in amino acids: CASSFTGGISDAFF. The CDR3 DNA follows: TGCGCCAGCAGCTTCACAGGGGGTATCTCTGACGCTTTCTTT.

This clonotype occurred many times. The V call is TRBV7-2, the J call TRBJ1-1, with D hard to call. The V gene's germline CDR1 is SGHTA and CDR2 FQGNSA. V lost 5 bases and J lost 0, with 10 bases in between. The CDR3 runs 14 residues. The CDR3: CASSADGMNTEAFF. CDR3 in DNA: TGTGCCAGCAGCGCGGACGGTATGAACACTGAAGCTTTCTTT.

The sample holds many counts of this clonotype. The germline gene is not matched at one end of the junction; a read error may be the cause. The rearrangement uses TRBV4-1 and TRBJ1-4; D gene unclear. The CDR3 runs 11 residues. The germline gives CDR1 MGHRA, CDR2 YSYEKL. The CDR3 spells CASSQGEKLFF. The CDR3, as DNA: TGTGCCAGCAGCCAAGGGGAAAAACTGTTTTTT.

Points on this clonotype: This may be a read error, as it is one base from a much larger clone. As DNA, the CDR3 is TGTCCCAGCAAAACCGAGGGACCTAGAGAATTCACAGATACGCAGTATTTT. It yields the protein CPSKTEGPREFTDTQYF. This chain links TRBV2 with TRBJ2-3; the D call may be TRBD1 or TRBD2 (5 bases each). CDR3 length: 17 amino acids. CDR1 is SNHLY and CDR2 is FYNNEI in the germline V gene.

This clonotype has a handful of counts. This chain uses TRBV7-9 with TRBJ2-5; 8 bases are shared with TRBD1. Germline-derived CDR1 and CDR2 are SEHNR and FQNEAQ (reference sequence). J gave up 5 bases and V 5 bases, and 7 bases lay outside the gene matches. CDR3 length: 14 amino acids. CDR3 nucleotides: TGTGCCAGCAGCGAAGGACAGGGACGGGAGACCCAGTACTTC. Translated, it gives CASSEGQGRETQYF.

This clonotype occurred many times. The chain couples TRBV7-6 to TRBJ1-4, with 9 bases fitting TRBD1. J was trimmed by 10 bases and V by 5 bases; bases with no gene match: 8. The length of the CDR3 is 14 residues. CDR1 and CDR2 from the germline V gene are SGHVS and FNYEAQ. The CDR3 DNA reads TGTGCCAGCAGCAAGGGACAGGGAAGCCGAAAACTGTTTTTT. This translates into CASSKGQGSRKLFF.

This clonotype was found many times. The chain links TRBV7-9 to TRBJ2-7; D might be TRBD2 (6 bases). The CDR3 spans 14 residues. V dropped 1 base and J dropped 6 bases, with 13 bases sitting between them. Germline V gene lookup returns CDR1 SEHNR and CDR2 FQNEAQ (reference sequence). CDR3 residues: CASSLEGTLSEQYF. The CDR3 DNA reads TGTGCCAGCAGCTTAGAGGGGACTCTGTCCGAGCAGTACTTC.

With regard to this clonotype: At one end, the junction sequence differs from germline, possibly due to a read error. The chain employs TRBV20-1 and TRBJ2-1, with D perhaps being TRBD1 or TRBD2 (6 bases each). Germline-derived CDR1 and CDR2 are DFQATT and SNEGSKA (reference sequence). The CDR3 loop spans 16 amino acids. This chain's CDR3 is CSARGASGAEYNEQLF. DNA of the CDR3: TGCAGTGCTAGGGGGGCTTCGGGAGCGGAGTACAATGAGCAGCTCTTC.

This clonotype was seen ten or more times. The V call is TRBV28, the J call TRBJ2-7; TRBD1 matches at 8 bases. From germline, CDR1 is MDHEN and CDR2 SYDVKM. The CDR3 runs to 15 residues. The V gene end was trimmed by 7 bases and the J gene end by 5 bases; junction bases not matched to a gene: 13. CDR3 in amino acids: CASTQGWTGPHEQYF. Here the CDR3 DNA reads TGTGCCAGCACCCAAGGATGGACAGGGCCCCACGAGCAGTACTTC.

A word on this clonotype: A much more abundant neighbour one base away suggests this may be a read error. The chain joins TRBV12-3 or TRBV12-4 to TRBJ2-3, with 9 nucleotides matching TRBD2. The CDR3 runs to 15 residues. Trimming removed 11 bases from V and 0 bases from J; junction bases left unmatched: 9. CDR3 DNA sequence: TGTGCCGGCCGCCGACTAGCGGTTAGCACAGATACGCAGTATTTT. Its protein is CAGRRLAVSTDTQYF.

A note on this clonotype: This may come from a read error, since a much larger clone is one base off. The chain recombines TRBV7-9 with TRBJ2-3; no definite D call. The V gene's germline CDR1 is SEHNR and CDR2 FQNEAQ (reference sequence). This CDR3 is 10 amino acids long. The CDR3 DNA follows: TGTGCCAGCAGATTAGGTACGCAGTATTTT. This encodes CASRLGTQYF.

The chain employs TRBV29-1 and TRBJ1-5, with D possibly matching TRBD1 (5 bases). The V gene's germline CDR1 is SQVTM and CDR2 ANQGSEA. The CDR3 length is 12 residues. The germline V and J ends were trimmed by 5 bases and 3 bases, with 8 bases remaining between them. This chain's CDR3 is CSVSGFNQPQHF. As DNA, the CDR3 is TGCAGCGTTTCAGGGTTCAATCAGCCCCAGCATTTT.

The chain joins TRBV20-1 to TRBJ2-7, with TRBD2 matching over 9 bases. The CDR3 consists of 15 residues. Germline V gives CDR1 DFQATT, CDR2 SNEGSKA (reference sequence). Trimming took 3 bases from V and 2 from J; bases not matched to a gene: 8. The CDR3 DNA reads TGCAGTGCTAGTCAATCAGCGGGGGGACCCTACGAGCAGTACTTC. Its protein product is CSASQSAGGPYEQYF.

The CDR3 spells CASSHSSGEQYF. Here the CDR3 DNA reads TGTGCCAGCAGCCATAGCTCGGGTGAGCAGTACTTC. The rearrangement links TRBV7-9 to TRBJ2-7; D is ambiguous. Trimming took 5 bases from V and 7 from J, leaving 12 bases between them. The germline V gene has CDR1 SEHNR and CDR2 FQNEAQ (reference sequence). The CDR3 is made up of 12 amino acids.

The chain couples TRBV30 to TRBJ1-1; no clear D gene. Germline lookup yields CDR1 GTSNPN and CDR2 SVGIG (reference sequence). There are 13 residues in the CDR3. V lost 4 bases, J lost 0 bases, and 9 bases lay in between. CDR3 residues: CAWNVGVNTEAFF. CDR3 coding DNA: TGTGCCTGGAACGTTGGAGTGAACACTGAAGCTTTCTTT.

This sequence joins TRBV27 and TRBJ1-5, with D possibly TRBD1 on 6 matching bases. The CDR3 covers 15 residues. From germline, CDR1 is MNHEY and CDR2 SMNVEV (reference sequence). The ends were cut back, 6 bases at V and 3 bases at J, with 15 bases in the middle. The DNA of the CDR3 is TGTGCCAGCAGGATCACAGGGTCGTTCAATCAGCCCCAGCATTTT. This encodes CASRITGSFNQPQHF.